Listed below are T cell receptor beta chains from one sample, sequenced in a study of CXCR3-negative and CXCR3-positive naive CD8 T cells. TCRdb reprocessed the 5' RACE reads and stores each CDR3 protein as one record, lacking DNA. The sample table includes about 89,000 distinct CDR3 sequences. The specimen was naive CXCR3+ CD8+ T cells from blood. These receptors all come from a human donor in good health. Some clones in this sample may be carry-over from other donors' samples. Each CDR3 is given with its conserved first and last residue.

>TRBV7-6|TRBJ2-2
CASRRYTGELFF
>TRBV2|TRBJ2-3
CASSRKLAGGLDTQYF
>TRBV29-1|TRBJ2-1
CSVVGQGVNNEQFF
>TRBV14|TRBJ2-1
CASSPGTSHEQFF
>TRBV28|TRBJ1-1
CASSSQGSRTNTEAFF
>TRBV28|TRBJ2-5
CASSLVETQYF
>TRBV7-6|TRBJ1-5
CASGTGLRNQPQHF
>TRBV29-1|TRBJ1-2
CSVDITQGTNYGYTF
>TRBV28|TRBJ2-7
CASSFLDTNYEQYF
>TRBV27|TRBJ2-5
CASGPREETQYF
>TRBV4-3|TRBJ1-5
CASSAYRGEQPQHF
>TRBV7-8|TRBJ2-1
CASRYSGDRDYNEQFF
>TRBV6-2/TRBV6-3|TRBJ2-5
CASSWDYRAPETQYF
>TRBV28|TRBJ2-5
CASSLDWRSVWGTSEETQYF
>TRBV27|TRBJ2-3
CASSFTRATSIDTQYF
>TRBV6-5|TRBJ2-3
CASSLSGGTTDTQYF
>TRBV6-1|TRBJ2-2
CASSEPGLAGDSGELFF
>TRBV28|TRBJ2-1
CASSPGQGAHEQFF
>TRBV4-3|TRBJ1-1
CASSQESSDLNTEAFF
>TRBV6-6|TRBJ2-2
CASSYSKRELFF
>TRBV29-1|TRBJ2-7
CSVLARRHEQYF
>TRBV7-2|TRBJ2-7
CASSPSGHEQYF
>TRBV12-3/TRBV12-4|TRBJ1-5
CASSFAGPQPQHF
>TRBV2|TRBJ2-7
CASRGTSGAYEQYF
>TRBV28|TRBJ2-3
CASSLLPDDTQYF
>TRBV5-1|TRBJ2-1
CASSLVWNNEQFF
>TRBV12-3/TRBV12-4|TRBJ2-7
CASNQGQGFHEQYF
>TRBV27|TRBJ2-1
CASSLGVYNEQFF
>TRBV7-9|TRBJ1-5
CASSPGTHSNQPQHF